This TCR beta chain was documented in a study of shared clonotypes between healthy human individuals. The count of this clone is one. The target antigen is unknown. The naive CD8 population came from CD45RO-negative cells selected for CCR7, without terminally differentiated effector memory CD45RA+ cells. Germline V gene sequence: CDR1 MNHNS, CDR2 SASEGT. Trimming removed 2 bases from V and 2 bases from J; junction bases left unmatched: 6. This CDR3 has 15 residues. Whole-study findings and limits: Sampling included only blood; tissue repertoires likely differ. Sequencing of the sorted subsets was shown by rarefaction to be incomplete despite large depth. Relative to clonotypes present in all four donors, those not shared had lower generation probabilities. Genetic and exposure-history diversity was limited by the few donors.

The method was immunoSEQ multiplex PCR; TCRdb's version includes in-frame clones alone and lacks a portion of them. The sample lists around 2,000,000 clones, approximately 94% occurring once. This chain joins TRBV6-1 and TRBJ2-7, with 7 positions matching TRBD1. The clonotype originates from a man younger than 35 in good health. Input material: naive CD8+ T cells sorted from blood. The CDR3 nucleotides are TGTGCCAGCAGTGAACTGACAGGGTTGGCCTACGAGCAGTACTTC. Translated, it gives CASSELTGLAYEQYF.